The 22 T cell receptor beta chains listed next were all sequenced from one sample in a study of Graves' ophthalmopathy and Graves' hyperthyroidism. RNA transcripts were the template, and TCR beta CDR3 regions were amplified from them. Second-round multiplex PCR followed a first-round RT-PCR using HTBI primers. One entry per CDR3 protein, called by TCRdb with MiXCR from the multiplex PCR reads. The sample contains roughly 1.1 million distinct CDR3 sequences, 35% to 40% of which appear only once. Material: peripheral blood or thyroid tissue (not recorded which). The receptor set was obtained from an adult man with Graves' hyperthyroidism.

V and J are TRBV28 and TRBJ2-7; tentative D call: TRBD2 (6 bases). Trimming removed 8 bases from V and 3 bases from J, with 14 bases in between. Germline V gives CDR1 MDHEN, CDR2 SYDVKM. This CDR3 contains 13 residues. CDR3 coding DNA: TGTGCCAGCGACCCCGGGGAGGACTACGAGCAGTACTTC. Protein product: CASDPGEDYEQYF.

This clonotype was detected many times. This rearrangement joins TRBV9 to TRBJ1-1; D gene unclear. This CDR3 region has 14 residues. The V gene lost 3 bases and the J gene lost 1 base, with 10 bases spanning the gap. Germline V gene sequence: CDR1 SGDLS, CDR2 YYNGEE. The DNA for the CDR3 is TGTGCCAGCAGCGCCCGACTGGCGAACACTGAAGCTTTCTTT. The encoded protein is CASSARLANTEAFF.

This clonotype was counted at least ten times. The V call is TRBV5-1, the J call TRBJ2-5; D uncertain. The CDR3 totals 13 residues. Looked up from germline, CDR1 is SGHRS and CDR2 is YFSETQ. With 2 bases removed from V and 5 bases from J, the gap between germline ends came to 10 bases. CDR3 bases: TGCGCCAGCAGCTTCTGGGCTAAGGAGACCCAGTACTTC. Protein product: CASSFWAKETQYF.

The gene calls are TRBV12-3 or TRBV12-4 and TRBJ2-5, with D possibly TRBD2 on 5 matching bases. The CDR3 extends over 16 amino acids. V lost 5 bases, J lost 0 bases, and 16 bases lay in between. This CDR3 reads CASSESGFDNQETQYF. Here the CDR3 DNA reads TGTGCCAGCAGTGAATCGGGGTTTGACAACCAAGAGACCCAGTACTTC.

The CDR3 coding sequence is TGTGCCACCAGCAGGCCCTCGGGACCACACTCCTACGAGCAGTACTTC. Protein sequence: CATSRPSGPHSYEQYF. The chain recombines TRBV15 with TRBJ2-7, with D tentatively TRBD1 or TRBD2 (5 bases each). The V end lost 3 bases, the J end lost 0 bases, and 15 bases lay between the germline ends. Per germline, CDR1 LNHNV and CDR2 YYDKDF (reference sequence). The CDR3 is 16 amino acids. The whole variable domain, filled in from reference TRBV15 and TRBJ2-7, reads DAMVIQNPRYQVTQFGKPVTLSCSQTLNHNVMYWYQQKSSQAPKLLFHYYDKDFNNEADTPDNFQSRRPNTSFCFLDIRSPGLGDTAMYLCATSRPSGPHSYEQYFGPGTRLTVT.

This clonotype has at least ten counts. The chain carries TRBV19 and TRBJ2-5; possible D gene TRBD2, 6 bases. V gave up 5 bases and J gave up 4 bases, with 20 bases separating them. The CDR3 has 16 residues. Germline V CDR1 and CDR2: LNHDA, SQIVND (reference sequence). The CDR3 loop is CASSFSPGGVLETQYF. As DNA, the CDR3 is TGTGCCAGTAGTTTTTCCCCAGGAGGGGTCTTAGAGACCCAGTACTTC.

The chain links TRBV18 to TRBJ2-7, with 11 bases that match TRBD2. The germline CDR1 and CDR2 sequences are KGHSH and LQKENI. This CDR3 is built from 15 residues. With V trimmed by 3 bases and J by 5 bases, 6 bases remained unmatched. The CDR3 region has the DNA TGTGCCAGCTCACCCTGGACTAGCGGGTCTAACGAGCAGTACTTC. As protein: CASSPWTSGSNEQYF.

This clonotype was seen more than once but under ten times. The CDR3 DNA reads TGCAGTGCTAGAGATGGTTGGGGGGGTTGGAACACTGAAGCTTTCTTT. It encodes CSARDGWGGWNTEAFF. The rearrangement links TRBV20-1 to TRBJ1-1; tentatively, D is TRBD1 (5 bases). Between the trimmed V and J ends, which lost 0 bases and 1 base, there was a span of 15 bases. CDR1 is DFQATT, CDR2 SNEGSKA, per germline (reference sequence). This CDR3 is built from 16 residues.

This clonotype was observed once. A much more abundant neighbour one base away suggests this may be a read error. The V gene is TRBV5-1, the J gene TRBJ2-7, with D maybe TRBD1 (6 bases). Deletions cut 3 bases from V and 2 bases from J, with 12 bases between. CDR1 and CDR2 (germline): SGHRS, YFSETQ. This CDR3 is 14 amino acids long. CDR3 bases: TGCGCCAGCAGCTGCCTGGACAGTGCCTACGAGCAGTACTTC. As protein: CASSCLDSAYEQYF.

This clonotype has ten or more counts. This chain uses TRBV15 with TRBJ2-7; TRBD1 might be the D (5 bases). Trimming cost V 2 bases and J 0 bases, with 8 bases left between them. Germline V gene lookup returns CDR1 LNHNV and CDR2 YYDKDF (reference sequence). The length of the CDR3 is 14 residues. The CDR3, as DNA: TGTGCCACCAGCAGACACAGGAGCTCCTACGAGCAGTACTTC. Its protein product is CATSRHRSSYEQYF. Using reference TRBV15 and TRBJ2-7 for the parts outside the CDR3, the full variable domain is DAMVIQNPRYQVTQFGKPVTLSCSQTLNHNVMYWYQQKSSQAPKLLFHYYDKDFNNEADTPDNFQSRRPNTSFCFLDIRSPGLGDTAMYLCATSRHRSSYEQYFGPGTRLTVT.

The chain links TRBV10-2 to TRBJ1-5; TRBD1 matches at 7 bases. J gave up 4 bases and V 2 bases, and 8 bases lay outside the gene matches. Germline V gives CDR1 WSHSY, CDR2 SAAADI. This CDR3 contains 16 residues. CDR3 sequence (DNA): TGCGCCAGCAGTGAGGGGGTCAGGGGGACAAATCAGCCCCAGCATTTT. It codes for CASSEGVRGTNQPQHF.

The rearrangement uses TRBV10-3 and TRBJ2-7; D ambiguous. V was clipped by 6 bases and J by 8 bases, with 14 bases between them. Germline CDR1 reads ENHRY; CDR2 reads SYGVKD. The length of the CDR3 is 12 residues. The CDR3 DNA is TGTGCCATCAGAGACACCGGGCGGAAGCAGTACTTC. This gives the protein CAIRDTGRKQYF.

This clonotype was seen once. V usage is TRBV6-1 and J usage is TRBJ1-2; D not resolved. The CDR3 is made up of 12 amino acids. V lost 6 bases and J 8 bases, leaving 13 bases between the germline ends. Looked up from germline, CDR1 is MNHNS and CDR2 is SASEGT. The CDR3 region is CASRVLGRGYTF. In DNA form, the CDR3 reads TGTGCCAGCAGGGTTCTTGGGCGAGGCTACACCTTC.

This clonotype was observed at least ten times. The genes are TRBV10-3 and TRBJ2-7, with a weak D call TRBD1 (6 bases). The V gene lost 6 bases and the J gene lost 3 bases, with 15 bases spanning the gap. This CDR3 is 14 amino acids long. Germline values: CDR1 ENHRY, CDR2 SYGVKD. CDR3: CAIRGGAGDYEQYF. CDR3 sequence (DNA): TGTGCCATCAGAGGTGGGGCAGGGGACTACGAGCAGTACTTC.

This clonotype was seen ten or more times. The chain has TRBV7-8 and TRBJ1-1, with a possible D match to TRBD1 (6 bases). Germline V gives CDR1 SGHVS, CDR2 FQNEAQ. The CDR3 spans 16 residues. V gave up 5 bases and J gave up 2 bases, with 18 bases separating them. CDR3 sequence: CASSQVGQSYNTEAFF. In nucleotides, the CDR3 is TGTGCCAGCAGCCAAGTAGGACAGTCGTATAACACTGAAGCTTTCTTT.

The genes are TRBV7-2 and TRBJ1-3; 8 bases line up with TRBD1. CDR1 and CDR2 (germline): SGHTA, FQGNSA. The CDR3 is 18 residues long. V shed 1 base and J 0 bases; nucleotides not matched to a gene: 8. The CDR3 region has the DNA TGTGCCAGCAGCTTAGGTTCGTCCGGACAGGGCTCTGGAAACACCATATATTTT. Translating it yields CASSLGSSGQGSGNTIYF.

This clonotype was counted at least ten times. The chain uses TRBV7-9 and TRBJ1-2; D ambiguous. V was cut by 1 base and J by 7 bases, with 4 bases left in between. This CDR3 spans 11 amino acids. The germline gives CDR1 SEHNR, CDR2 FQNEAQ (reference sequence). CDR3 DNA: TGTGCCAGCAGCTTAGTCCCTGGCTACACCTTC. Its translation: CASSLVPGYTF.

This clonotype was seen at least ten times. This chain connects TRBV5-1 to TRBJ1-2; no clear D. The CDR3 is made up of 15 amino acids. CDR1 SGHRS and CDR2 YFSETQ come from the germline V gene. Trimming took 5 bases from V and 4 from J, leaving 18 bases between them. CDR3: CASRDYGERIYGYTF. The CDR3 DNA sequence: TGCGCCAGCAGGGATTATGGGGAAAGGATCTATGGCTACACCTTC.

This clonotype has a count of ten or more. The J gene is TRBJ1-6, the V gene TRBV4-2; D not resolved. Trimming removed 4 bases from V and 5 bases from J, with 15 bases in between. This CDR3 has 16 residues. Germline V lookup: CDR1 LGHNA, CDR2 YNFKEQ. CDR3 sequence: CASSPAEGLDNSPLHF. The CDR3 DNA reads TGTGCCAGCAGCCCAGCCGAAGGACTGGATAATTCACCCCTCCACTTT.

Concerning this clonotype: At one of its ends the junction is not consistent with the germline gene, which may arise from a read error. V is TRBV6-1 and J is TRBJ1-5; 9 positions agree with TRBD1. The CDR3 is 16 amino acids. Looked up from germline, CDR1 is MNHNS and CDR2 is SASEGT. DNA for the CDR3: TGTGCCAGCAGCCCATTGGGGGACAGGGACAATCTGCCCCAGCATTTT. Residues: CASSPLGDRDNLPQHF.

The V gene is TRBV24-1, the J gene TRBJ2-5; D might be TRBD1 (6 bases). V lost 4 bases to trimming and J lost 9 bases, with 17 bases between them. Germline loops: CDR1 KGHDR, CDR2 SFDVKD. The CDR3 runs 14 residues. The CDR3 nucleotides read TGTGCCACCAGTGACCGGACAGTCGGTCAGCCCCAGTACTTC. Its protein product is CATSDRTVGQPQYF.

This clonotype was detected ten times or more. The gene calls are TRBV7-2 and TRBJ1-3; TRBD1 is a possible D gene (6 bases). The V end lost 1 base, the J end lost 3 bases, and 10 bases lay between the germline ends. CDR3 length equals 15 residues. Germline V gene lookup returns CDR1 SGHTA and CDR2 FQGNSA. The CDR3 DNA follows: TGTGCCAGCAGCTTAGTGGGGGGCGGTGGAAACACCATATATTTT. It encodes CASSLVGGGGNTIYF.